The 17 T cell receptor beta chains reported below all come from one sample, sequenced in a study of blood T cell repertoires in COVID-19. TCRdb's table, derived via immunoSEQ multiplex PCR, lists solely in-frame clones and lacks some. The table includes under 300,000 clones, 75% to 85% detected once. The sample consisted of peripheral blood. These receptors were collected from a man aged 40-55 years who had recovered from COVID-19.

This chain connects TRBV5-4 to TRBJ1-1; D gene uncertain. Trimming left V 4 bases short and J 0 bases short, with 19 bases between. Per the germline V gene, CDR1 is SGHNT and CDR2 is YYREEE (reference sequence). This CDR3 comprises 17 residues. The CDR3 reads CASSPRGSLTMNTEAFF. The DNA for the CDR3 is TGTGCCAGCAGCCCGAGAGGGAGCCTTACCATGAACACTGAAGCTTTCTTT. The variable domain in full, with the rest retrieved from reference TRBV5-4 and TRBJ1-1, is ETGVTQSPTHLIKTRGQQVTLRCSSQSGHNTVSWYQQALGQGPQFIFQYYREEENGRGNFPPRFSGLQFPNYSSELNVNALELDDSALYLCASSPRGSLTMNTEAFFGQGTRLTVV.

J is TRBJ2-3 and V is TRBV7-2; the D gene is possibly TRBD2 (5 bases). The germline gives CDR1 SGHTA, CDR2 FQGNSA. The V end was cut by 4 bases, the J end by 2 bases, with 22 bases between. This CDR3 is built from 18 residues. The CDR3 DNA follows: TGTGCCAGCAGCTCGATCCGACTAAGCCCTGTCCTCACAGATACGCAGTATTTT. This gives the protein CASSSIRLSPVLTDTQYF.

This clone was seen once. The J gene is TRBJ2-4, the V gene TRBV25-1; the D is unclear. Germline V gene lookup returns CDR1 MGHDK and CDR2 SYGVNS. With 6 bases removed from V and 0 bases from J, the gap between germline ends came to 12 bases. The CDR3 is 15 residues long. The CDR3: CASSPKRLAKNIQYF. The DNA for the CDR3 is TGTGCCAGCAGCCCGAAGCGCCTAGCCAAAAACATTCAGTACTTC.

This rearrangement joins TRBV2 to TRBJ2-2, with 11 bases lining up with TRBD2. Germline V gene sequence: CDR1 SNHLY, CDR2 FYNNEI. The CDR3 runs to 18 residues. V lost 3 bases, J lost 4 bases, and 10 bases stayed unmatched. In DNA form, the CDR3 reads TGTGCCAGCAGTGATTACGGGACTAGCGGCCGCGTCACCGGGGAGCTGTTTTTT. Translation gives CASSDYGTSGRVTGELFF.

The J gene is TRBJ2-1, the V gene TRBV11-2; 11 bases match TRBD2. Germline V gives CDR1 SGHAT, CDR2 FQNNGV. The CDR3 spans 16 residues. Trimming took 5 bases from V and 3 from J; bases not matched to a gene: 6. The CDR3 sequence: CASSQTSGNYYNEQFF. The CDR3 bases are TGTGCCAGCAGCCAGACTAGCGGGAACTACTACAATGAGCAGTTCTTC.

The chain is built from TRBV27 and TRBJ2-7; D might be TRBD1 (6 bases). The germline V and J ends were trimmed by 3 bases and 7 bases, with 13 bases remaining between them. Germline V gene lookup returns CDR1 MNHEY and CDR2 SMNVEV (reference sequence). The length of the CDR3 is 13 residues. CDR3 nucleotides: TGTGCCAGCAGTTTGTCATCTCAGGGGGAGCAGTACTTC. It translates to CASSLSSQGEQYF.

The gene calls are TRBV10-2 and TRBJ2-7, with 8 positions matching TRBD1. The CDR3 loop spans 16 amino acids. J lost 3 bases, V lost 7 bases, and 14 bases had no gene match. The germline gives CDR1 WSHSY, CDR2 SAAADI. The CDR3 reads CASTPPGVDRDYEQYF. CDR3 nucleotide sequence: TGCGCCAGCACTCCGCCGGGGGTGGACAGGGACTACGAGCAGTACTTC.

V is TRBV3-1 (or the pseudogene TRBV3-2) and J is TRBJ1-2, with 9 positions matching TRBD1. Germline-derived CDR1 and CDR2 are LGHDT and YNNKEL (reference sequence). CDR3 size: 16 residues. V was pared by 4 bases and J by 8 bases, with 14 bases of the junction left unmatched. CDR3 amino acids: CASSPLRDRAVLGYTF. The CDR3 region has the DNA TGTGCCAGCAGCCCCCTTAGGGACAGGGCTGTGTTAGGCTACACCTTC.

This rearrangement joins TRBV19 to TRBJ1-5, with D perhaps TRBD1 (5 bases). CDR3 length: 12 amino acids. CDR1 is LNHDA and CDR2 is SQIVND in the germline V gene (reference sequence). The V and J ends lost 10 bases and 7 bases respectively, with 14 bases between them. The CDR3 DNA is TGTGCCACTAGGGGCAGCCTACAGCCCCAGCATTTT. Translation: CATRGSLQPQHF.

This chain joins TRBV7-8 and TRBJ2-1; TRBD2 matches at 10 bases. The length of the CDR3 is 15 residues. The germline gives CDR1 SGHVS, CDR2 FQNEAQ. V lost 5 bases to trimming and J lost 7 bases; unmatched junction nucleotides: 8. CDR3 DNA: TGTGCCAGCAGCGGTAGCGGGAGGCCCGAGAATGAGCAGTTCTTC. This sequence encodes CASSGSGRPENEQFF.

The V gene is TRBV2, the J gene TRBJ1-2; D gene ambiguous. Germline CDR1 and CDR2: SNHLY and FYNNEI. CDR3 length: 13 amino acids. The germline V and J ends were trimmed by 3 bases and 8 bases, with 13 bases remaining between them. CDR3 coding DNA: TGTGCCAGCAGTGATGTAGGAGATGAGGGCTACACCTTC. Protein sequence: CASSDVGDEGYTF.

The gene calls are TRBV30 and TRBJ2-1, with a weak D call TRBD2 (5 bases). The CDR3 is 14 amino acids. The germline V and J ends were trimmed by 4 bases and 7 bases, with 17 bases remaining between them. Germline CDR1 reads GTSNPN; CDR2 reads SVGIG (reference sequence). DNA for the CDR3: TGTGCCTGGAACGACGGGATGCTATTAAATGAGCAGTTCTTC. The encoded protein is CAWNDGMLLNEQFF.

The genes are TRBV11-2 and TRBJ2-1, with 14 bases aligning to TRBD2. CDR1 SGHAT and CDR2 FQNNGV come from the germline V gene. The CDR3 consists of 16 residues. The V and J ends lost 5 bases and 9 bases, in that order; junction bases with no gene match: 9. CDR3 in DNA: TGTGCCAGCAGCGGCCCCGGGACTAGCGGGAGTCGTGAGCAGTTCTTC. This encodes CASSGPGTSGSREQFF.

This rearrangement joins TRBV7-2 to TRBJ2-3; D call uncertain. Germline V lookup: CDR1 SGHTA, CDR2 FQGNSA. The CDR3 spans 15 residues. The ends were cut back, 1 base at V and 1 base at J, with 9 bases in the middle. The DNA for the CDR3 is TGTGCCAGCAGCTTAGTCGGCGGTGGCACAGATACGCAGTATTTT. Protein: CASSLVGGGTDTQYF.

This clone was recorded only once. The rearrangement links TRBV15 to TRBJ1-1, with D possibly being TRBD1 (5 bases). The CDR3 is 15 residues long. V was cut by 0 bases and J by 5 bases, with 13 bases left in between. Germline V gene data show CDR1 as LNHNV and CDR2 as YYDKDF (reference sequence). The CDR3 DNA follows: TGTGCCACCAGCAGAGATCCTCAGGGTGGGACTGAAGCTTTCTTT. It is translated as CATSRDPQGGTEAFF.

J is TRBJ1-1 and V is TRBV6-5, with TRBD1 matching over 10 bases. Germline CDR1 MNHEY, CDR2 SVGAGI. The ends lost 6 bases at V and 3 bases at J; junction bases unmatched: 4. This CDR3 has 14 amino acids. CDR3 region: CASRRQGADTEAFF. The CDR3 region has the DNA TGTGCCAGCAGACGACAGGGGGCGGACACTGAAGCTTTCTTT.

This clone has a count of ten or more. The rearrangement links TRBV11-3 to TRBJ2-7; 7 bases are a match to TRBD2. Germline trimming cut 5 bases from V and 5 bases from J; bases unmatched to any gene: 9. This CDR3 has 14 residues. CDR1 is SGHNT and CDR2 is YENEEA in the germline V gene. CDR3 coding DNA: TGTGCCAGCAGCCTTAGCGGAGCGGGGAACGAGCAGTACTTC. It is translated as CASSLSGAGNEQYF.